This T cell receptor (beta chain) was profiled in a study of T cell changes during pregnancy in multiple sclerosis. Only in-frame clones appear in the TCRdb table, and some are missing; sequencing was by immunoSEQ multiplex PCR. This table holds about 50,000 clones, 85% to 95% found once. The CDR3 runs 14 residues. Germline CDR1 and CDR2: SGDLS and YYNGEE. Trimming cost V 2 bases and J 9 bases, with 15 bases left between them. The chain has TRBV9 and TRBJ2-1, with D perhaps TRBD2 (5 bases). The starting material was CD4+ T cells from peripheral blood mononuclear cells, obtained in the third trimester of pregnancy. The sequence was collected from a female donor with multiple sclerosis, enrolled in a pregnancy study. This CDR3 reads CASSVPQAGTEQFF. The CDR3, as DNA: TGTGCCAGCAGCGTGCCCCAGGCGGGCACTGAGCAGTTCTTC.